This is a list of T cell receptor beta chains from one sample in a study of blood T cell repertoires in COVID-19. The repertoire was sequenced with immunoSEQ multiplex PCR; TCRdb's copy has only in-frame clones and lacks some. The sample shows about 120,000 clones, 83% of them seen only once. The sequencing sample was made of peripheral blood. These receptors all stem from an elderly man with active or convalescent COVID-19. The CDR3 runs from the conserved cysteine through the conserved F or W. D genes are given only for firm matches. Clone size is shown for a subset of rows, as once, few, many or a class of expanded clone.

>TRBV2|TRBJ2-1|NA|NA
TGTGCCAGCAGTGAAAACCCCCCGGATGAGCAGTTCTTC
CASSENPPDEQFF
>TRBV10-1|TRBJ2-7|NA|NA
TGCGCCAGCAGTGATTATTGGGGACAAAGGGGCGGGGAGCAGTACTTC
CASSDYWGQRGGEQYF
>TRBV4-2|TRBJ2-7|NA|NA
TGTGCCAGCAGCCAAGTGGGACAACACCCAACAAGTGCCTACGAGCAGTACTTC
CASSQVGQHPTSAYEQYF
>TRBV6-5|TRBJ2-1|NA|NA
TGTGCCATTTCGCGGGGCAATGAGCAGTTCTTC
CAISRGNEQFF
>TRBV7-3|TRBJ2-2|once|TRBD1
TGTGCCAGCAGCCGACAGGGGGCGAACACCGGGGAGCTGTTTTTT
CASSRQGANTGELFF
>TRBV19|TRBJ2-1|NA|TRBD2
TGTGCCAGCCAAAGCGGGGCGAGCTCCTACAATGAGCAGTTCTTC
CASQSGASSYNEQFF
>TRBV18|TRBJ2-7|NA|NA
TGTGCCAGCTCACCACCCGCAGGTCCCTACGAGCAGTACTTC
CASSPPAGPYEQYF
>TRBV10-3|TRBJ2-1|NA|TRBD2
TGTGCCATCAGTTCGGACCCCCCCGCTAGCGGCCTCAATGAGCAGTTCTTC
CAISSDPPASGLNEQFF
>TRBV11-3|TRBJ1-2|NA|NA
TGTGCCAGCAGCGACCGGGGGTACTATGGCTACACCTTC
CASSDRGYYGYTF
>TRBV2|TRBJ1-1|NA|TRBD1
TGTGCCAGCAGTGACAGGACAGGGGGCGCGGACACTGAAGCTTTCTTT
CASSDRTGGADTEAFF
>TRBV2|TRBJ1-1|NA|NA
TGTGCCAGCAGTGACCGGGGGAAGAACACTGAAGCTTTCTTT
CASSDRGKNTEAFF
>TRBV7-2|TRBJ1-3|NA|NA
TGTGCCAGCAGCCCAAACAGGGTTTTGATATATTTT
CASSPNRVLIYF
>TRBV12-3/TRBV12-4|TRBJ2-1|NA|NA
TGTGCCAGCAGGGCCGCGGGGTACAATGAGCAGTTCTTC
CASRAAGYNEQFF
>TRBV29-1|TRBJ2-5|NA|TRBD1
TGCAGCGTTAAGACAGGGAGCAGAGAGACCCAGTACTTC
CSVKTGSRETQYF
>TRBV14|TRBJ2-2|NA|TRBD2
TGTGCCAGCAGTATTGTAGCGGGGGGGCCTGCCGGGGAGCTGTTTTTT
CASSIVAGGPAGELFF